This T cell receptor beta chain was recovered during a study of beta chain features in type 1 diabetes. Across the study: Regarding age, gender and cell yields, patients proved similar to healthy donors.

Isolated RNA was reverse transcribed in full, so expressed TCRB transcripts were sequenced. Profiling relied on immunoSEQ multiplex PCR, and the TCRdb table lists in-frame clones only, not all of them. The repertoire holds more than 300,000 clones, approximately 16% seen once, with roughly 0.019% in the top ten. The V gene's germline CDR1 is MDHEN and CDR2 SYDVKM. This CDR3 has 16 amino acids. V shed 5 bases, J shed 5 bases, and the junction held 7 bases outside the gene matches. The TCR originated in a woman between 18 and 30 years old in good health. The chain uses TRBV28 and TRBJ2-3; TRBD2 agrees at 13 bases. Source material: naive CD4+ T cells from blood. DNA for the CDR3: TGTGCCAGCAGTCCGCGACTAGCGGGAGGTAAAGATACGCAGTATTTT. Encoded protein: CASSPRLAGGKDTQYF.